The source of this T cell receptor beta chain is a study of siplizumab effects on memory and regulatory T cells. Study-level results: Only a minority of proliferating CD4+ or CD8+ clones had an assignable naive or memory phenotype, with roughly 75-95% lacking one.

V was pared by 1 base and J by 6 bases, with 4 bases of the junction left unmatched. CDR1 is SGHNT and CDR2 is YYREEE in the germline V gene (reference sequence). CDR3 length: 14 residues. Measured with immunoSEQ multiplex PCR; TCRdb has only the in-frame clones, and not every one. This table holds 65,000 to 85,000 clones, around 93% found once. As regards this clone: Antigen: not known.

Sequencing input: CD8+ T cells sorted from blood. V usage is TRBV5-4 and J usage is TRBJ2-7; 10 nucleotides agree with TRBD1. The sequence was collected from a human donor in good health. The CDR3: CASSLFGTGVEQYF. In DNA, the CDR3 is TGTGCCAGCAGCTTGTTTGGGACAGGGGTCGAGCAGTACTTC.